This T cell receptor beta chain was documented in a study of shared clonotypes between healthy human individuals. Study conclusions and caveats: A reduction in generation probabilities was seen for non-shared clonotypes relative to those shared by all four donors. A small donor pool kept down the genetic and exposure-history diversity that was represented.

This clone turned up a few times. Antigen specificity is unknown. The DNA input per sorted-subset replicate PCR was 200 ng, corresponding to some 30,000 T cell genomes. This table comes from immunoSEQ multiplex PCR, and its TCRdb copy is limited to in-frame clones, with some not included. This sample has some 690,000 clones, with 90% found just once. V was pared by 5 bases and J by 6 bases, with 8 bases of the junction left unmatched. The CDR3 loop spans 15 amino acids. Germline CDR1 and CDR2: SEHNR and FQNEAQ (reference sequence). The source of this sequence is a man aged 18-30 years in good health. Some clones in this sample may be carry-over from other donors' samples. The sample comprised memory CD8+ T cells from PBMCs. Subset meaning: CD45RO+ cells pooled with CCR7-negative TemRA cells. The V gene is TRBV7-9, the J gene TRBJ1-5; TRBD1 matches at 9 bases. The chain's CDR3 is CASSTEQGAGQPQHF. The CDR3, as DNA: TGTGCCAGCAGCACTGAACAGGGGGCCGGTCAGCCCCAGCATTTT.